These 21 T cell receptor beta chains were sequenced from one sample in a study of blood T cells in healthy people across ages. The use of a sample-barcoded 5' primer and a J-beta primer mix characterized a second PCR of roughly 7 to 12 cycles. Each CDR3 protein gets one entry after TCRdb re-called the 5' RACE reads with MiXCR. The sample lists some 1 million distinct CDR3 sequences; under 55% were seen once. Source material: blood. The receptors here all came from a woman aged 60-75 years in good health.

The J gene is TRBJ2-7, the V gene TRBV20-1; D is unclear. The CDR3 totals 12 residues. Germline V gene data show CDR1 as DFQATT and CDR2 as SNEGSKA (reference sequence). With 0 bases removed from V and 8 bases from J, the gap between germline ends came to 11 bases. The CDR3: CSAREWFPQQYF. The CDR3 DNA is TGCAGTGCTAGAGAGTGGTTTCCTCAGCAGTACTTC.

This clonotype is a singleton in its sample. The rearrangement uses TRBV4-1 and TRBJ2-1, with 12 nucleotides matching TRBD2. V lost 1 base, J lost 13 bases, and 11 bases stayed unmatched. The CDR3 consists of 16 residues. Germline V gene sequence: CDR1 MGHRA, CDR2 YSYEKL. The CDR3 sequence is CASSQGRLAGEETQFF. Here the CDR3 DNA reads TGCGCCAGCAGCCAAGGGCGACTAGCGGGAGAAGAGACCCAGTTCTTC.

The chain joins TRBV11-2 to TRBJ2-1; TRBD2 agrees at 11 bases. J lost 7 bases, V lost 1 base, and 27 bases had no gene match. The CDR3 has 23 amino acids. Germline V gives CDR1 SGHAT, CDR2 FQNNGV. CDR3 DNA sequence: TGTGCCAGCAGCTTAGGCCTTTCTAGCATAGCGGGAGGGCCACCTTCTCTTCGGAATGAGCAGTTCTTC. Protein sequence: CASSLGLSSIAGGPPSLRNEQFF.

V gene TRBV20-1 combines with J gene TRBJ2-7; 9 bases align to TRBD2. Germline CDR1 reads DFQATT; CDR2 reads SNEGSKA (reference sequence). With 4 bases clipped from V and 2 bases from J, the junction kept 6 bases outside the gene matches. The CDR3 extends over 14 amino acids. The CDR3 is CSAMNSGRTYEQYF. CDR3 coding DNA: TGCAGTGCTATGAATAGCGGGAGAACCTACGAGCAGTACTTC.

V usage is TRBV29-1 and J usage is TRBJ1-2, with D perhaps TRBD1 (6 bases). This CDR3 contains 11 residues. Between the trimmed V and J ends, which lost 5 bases and 11 bases, there was a span of 15 bases. Germline lookup yields CDR1 SQVTM and CDR2 ANQGSEA. The CDR3 region is CSVYFGGRYTF. The DNA for the CDR3 is TGCAGCGTTTATTTTGGGGGGCGGTACACCTTC.

The chain couples TRBV11-2 to TRBJ2-7; the D is unclear. Germline-derived CDR1 and CDR2 are SGHAT and FQNNGV. CDR3 length equals 13 residues. Trimming left V 2 bases short and J 7 bases short, with 12 bases between. CDR3 sequence: CASSLLGSHEQYF. CDR3 sequence (DNA): TGTGCCAGCAGCTTATTAGGGTCGCATGAGCAGTACTTC.

This chain links TRBV2 with TRBJ2-7; no reliable D call. Germline V CDR1 and CDR2: SNHLY, FYNNEI. The length of the CDR3 is 11 residues. The germline V and J ends were trimmed by 6 bases and 9 bases, with 12 bases remaining between them. CDR3 sequence (DNA): TGTGCCAGCAGCGCGACCGTCGGGCAGTACTTC. Protein product: CASSATVGQYF.

This clonotype occurred once. The chain joins TRBV9 to TRBJ2-7, with D perhaps being TRBD1 or TRBD2 (7 bases each). The CDR3 extends over 16 amino acids. CDR1 is SGDLS and CDR2 is YYNGEE in the germline V gene. Trimming cost V 3 bases and J 5 bases, with 21 bases left between them. CDR3 sequence reads: CASSEGGAPGTDEQYF. CDR3 sequence (DNA): TGTGCCAGCAGCGAGGGAGGGGCGCCTGGGACAGACGAGCAGTACTTC.

The rearrangement links TRBV27 to TRBJ2-1, with 7 bases matching TRBD1. The CDR3 extends over 17 amino acids. Trimming cost V 4 bases and J 4 bases; bases outside gene matches: 13. Germline assignment: CDR1 MNHEY and CDR2 SMNVEV (reference sequence). The CDR3 nucleotides are TGTGCCAGCAGTTCTCCTACCGGGACAGAAACTTACAATGAGCAGTTCTTC. Protein sequence: CASSSPTGTETYNEQFF.

About this clonotype itself: A far larger clone differs by one base, so this is likely a read error. The gene calls are TRBV27 and TRBJ2-7; D is ambiguous. There are 12 residues in the CDR3. Deletions cut 6 bases from V and 0 bases from J, with 6 bases between. Germline loops: CDR1 MNHEY, CDR2 SMNVEV (reference sequence). Written as DNA, the CDR3 is TGTGCCAGCAGCTGCAGCTCCTACGAGCAGTACTTC. Residues: CASSCSSYEQYF.

This clonotype has more than one count but fewer than ten. The V and J genes are TRBV29-1 and TRBJ2-7; no definite D call. Per germline, CDR1 SQVTM and CDR2 ANQGSEA. The CDR3 runs to 13 residues. Trimming cost V 7 bases and J 1 base, with 14 bases left between them. CDR3 loop: CSALLRISYEQYF. The CDR3 bases are TGCAGCGCCCTCTTGCGGATTTCCTACGAGCAGTACTTC.

The table lists this clonotype with many counts. The chain combines TRBV7-2 with TRBJ2-1; TRBD2 aligns across 8 bases. V was clipped by 5 bases and J by 6 bases; unmatched bases: 6. The germline CDR1 and CDR2 sequences are SGHTA and FQGNSA. CDR3 length equals 14 residues. As DNA, the CDR3 is TGTGCCAGCAGCCTCCAAGCGGGAGCCAATGAGCAGTTCTTC. Amino acids: CASSLQAGANEQFF.

This clonotype showed up just a few times. This chain connects TRBV19 to TRBJ1-5; 8 bases align to TRBD1. V shed 8 bases and J 6 bases; nucleotides not matched to a gene: 21. This CDR3 is 18 amino acids long. Germline V gene data show CDR1 as LNHDA and CDR2 as SQIVND (reference sequence). CDR3 amino acids: CASLPSRTGNMGGQPQHF. CDR3 DNA: TGTGCCAGTCTTCCTAGCCGGACAGGGAACATGGGTGGTCAGCCCCAGCATTTT.

Concerning this clonotype: Compared with germline, one end of the junction differs, possibly owing to a read error. The rearrangement joins TRBV29-1 to TRBJ2-5; the D is unclear. CDR3 length: 15 amino acids. Germline loops: CDR1 SQVTM, CDR2 ANQGSEA. In DNA, the CDR3 is TGCAGCGTTGAAGGTCGCGGAGCTGGGCAAGGGACCCAGTACTTC. Its translation: CSVEGRGAGQGTQYF.

This clonotype was seen ten or more times. CDR3 protein: CASSPQGGNQPQHF. CDR3 bases: TGTGCCAGCAGCCCACAGGGGGGCAATCAGCCCCAGCATTTT. V usage is TRBV7-2 and J usage is TRBJ1-5; 8 positions agree with TRBD1. Per the germline V gene, CDR1 is SGHTA and CDR2 is FQGNSA. V was pared by 5 bases and J by 2 bases, with 2 bases of the junction left unmatched. The CDR3 spans 14 residues.

The J gene is TRBJ2-5, the V gene TRBV11-2; the D is unclear. V lost 2 bases and J lost 2, with 9 bases in between. The CDR3 is made up of 14 amino acids. In germline, CDR1 is SGHAT, CDR2 FQNNGV. This chain's CDR3 is CASSLQNFQETQYF. Here the CDR3 DNA reads TGTGCCAGCAGCTTACAGAATTTTCAAGAGACCCAGTACTTC.

The chain recombines TRBV4-3 with TRBJ1-2; 7 bases are a match to TRBD1. Per the germline V gene, CDR1 is LGHNA and CDR2 is YSLEER. The CDR3 is 15 residues long. V shed 1 base, J shed 3 bases, and the junction held 5 bases outside the gene matches. The CDR3 spells CASSQGQGSDYGYTF. The CDR3, as DNA: TGCGCCAGCAGCCAAGGACAGGGTTCGGACTATGGCTACACCTTC.

V gene TRBV7-2 combines with J gene TRBJ2-1; perhaps TRBD2 as D (6 bases). V lost 3 bases to trimming and J lost 4 bases, with 10 bases between them. Germline lookup yields CDR1 SGHTA and CDR2 FQGNSA. This CDR3 contains 14 residues. In DNA form, the CDR3 reads TGTGCCAGCAGCTTTGGGGGGTTATACAATGAGCAGTTCTTC. Protein sequence: CASSFGGLYNEQFF.

The V call is TRBV6-5, the J call TRBJ2-5; D is perhaps TRBD2 (5 bases). Germline V gene lookup returns CDR1 MNHEY and CDR2 SVGAGI. The CDR3 is 16 residues long. V lost 0 bases, J lost 2 bases, and 13 bases lay in between. CDR3 residues: CASSYSNRRGQETQYF. The CDR3, as DNA: TGTGCCAGCAGTTACTCGAACCGACGGGGACAAGAGACCCAGTACTTC.

The chain is built from TRBV12-3 or TRBV12-4 and TRBJ2-7; D remains ambiguous. The assigned J gene may be wrong: the sequence end matches TRBJ2-5 better. This CDR3 contains 13 residues. CDR3 protein: CASTNGPSQTQYF. In DNA, the CDR3 is TGTGCCAGCACTAACGGGCCCTCCCAGACCCAGTACTTC.

This clonotype has more than one count but fewer than ten. A junction end diverges from the germline sequence, so it may reflect a read error. This chain connects TRBV5-1 to TRBJ2-7, with a weak D call TRBD2 (5 bases). This CDR3 has 13 residues. The germline V gene encodes CDR1 SGHRS and CDR2 YFSETQ. CDR3 loop: CASSPGISYEQYF. The CDR3 region has the DNA TGTGCCAGCAGCCCCGGGATTTCCTACGAGCAGTACTTC.